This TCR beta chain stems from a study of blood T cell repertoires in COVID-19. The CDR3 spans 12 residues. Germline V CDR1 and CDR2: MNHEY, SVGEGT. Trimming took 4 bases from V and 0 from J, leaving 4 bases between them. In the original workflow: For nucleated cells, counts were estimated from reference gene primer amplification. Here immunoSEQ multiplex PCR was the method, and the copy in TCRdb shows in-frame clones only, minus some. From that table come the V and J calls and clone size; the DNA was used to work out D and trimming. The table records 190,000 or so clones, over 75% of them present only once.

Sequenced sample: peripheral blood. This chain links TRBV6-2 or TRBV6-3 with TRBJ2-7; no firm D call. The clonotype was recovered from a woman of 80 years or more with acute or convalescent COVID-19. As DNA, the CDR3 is TGTGCCAGCAGTTCCCTCTCCTACGAGCAGTACTTC. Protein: CASSSLSYEQYF.